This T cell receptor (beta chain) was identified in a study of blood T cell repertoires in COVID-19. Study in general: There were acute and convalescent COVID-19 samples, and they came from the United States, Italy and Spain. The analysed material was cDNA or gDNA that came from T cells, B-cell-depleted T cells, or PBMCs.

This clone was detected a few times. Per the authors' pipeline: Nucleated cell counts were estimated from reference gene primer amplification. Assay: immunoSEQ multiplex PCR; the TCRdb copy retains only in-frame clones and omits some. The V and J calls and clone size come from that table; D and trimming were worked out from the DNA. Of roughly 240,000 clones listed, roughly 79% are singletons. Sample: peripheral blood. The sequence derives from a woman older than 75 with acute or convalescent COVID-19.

The DNA of the CDR3 is TGCAGTGCTAGTAAAGTAGGAGGGACGGCAAACACTGAAGCTTTCTTT. Amino acids: CSASKVGGTANTEAFF. The genes are TRBV20-1 and TRBJ1-1; the D gene is possibly TRBD1 (5 bases). The CDR3 length is 16 residues. Germline assignment: CDR1 DFQATT and CDR2 SNEGSKA (reference sequence). Trimming removed 3 bases at V and 2 bases at J, with 19 bases between.